This record concerns one T cell receptor (beta chain) sequence. Its antigen specificity is not known. Base qualities are missing; no much larger clone stands one base away. This specimen comes from a study of OX40 agonist ivuxolimab in advanced cancers. Regarding the research as a whole: The costimulatory receptor OX40 (CD134) was targeted by ivuxolimab, a fully human IgG2 agonistic monoclonal antibody. Intravenous ivuxolimab was administered to patients every 2 weeks at six dose levels: 0.01, 0.1, 0.3, 1.5, 3 and 10 mg/kg. Three dose-escalation patients achieved partial responses, one with hepatocellular carcinoma and two with cutaneous melanoma. The paper describes the monotherapy dose-escalation part (N of about 55 patients) of the phase I trial of ivuxolimab. In the dose-escalation cohort, 82.7% of patients were male, and the mean age was approximately 55 years, with a range of about 20 to 90. The point of sequencing TCRbeta in the periphery was to test whether ivuxolimab changed TCR sequence diversity and drove clonal T-cell expansion. Prior anti-PD-1, anti-PD-L1 or anti-CTLA-4 therapy was permitted, and roughly two fifths of dose-escalation patients had received checkpoint inhibitors. Among the roughly 50 dose-escalation patients, 19 had hepatocellular carcinoma, some 15 melanoma, 9 renal cell carcinoma and 9 head and neck cancer. Results the study describes overall, beyond this receptor: After ivuxolimab, CD8+ T cells had more expanded clones than CD4+ T cells on average. The antigen specificity of the clonally expanded peripheral T cells was not determined. Partial responders in the 0.1-3.0 mg/kg groups had among the lowest normalized peripheral clonal expansion, especially among CD8+ T cells. At doses of 0.1 to 3.0 mg/kg, clonal expansion of both CD4+ and CD8+ blood T cells was observed from baseline to week 6. Low levels of normalized T-cell clonal expansion were also seen in some patients who did not respond.

The CDR3, cysteine through phenylalanine, is 13 amino acids long. Of the read, only the CDR3 DNA is kept; its 39 bases are in frame from base 1. V drops 4 bases and J drops 2 bases, leaving 10 bases in between. The CDR1 and CDR2 encoded by the germline V gene (reference sequence) are SGHNT and YYREEE. For sequencing of the TCRbeta CDR3 region, genomic DNA was extracted from the sorted cells. The immunoSEQ Assay was used for sequencing of TCRbeta CDR3 regions. Imported from immuneACCESS, the table was reduced by TCRdb to in-frame sequences with V and J called. These copies leave out some clones; in studies compared against another copy, an unresolved V gene accounts for under half, and the cause of the remainder is not known. The sample profile shows over 55,000 clones; roughly nine tenths of them were found once. The leading ten clones occupy less than 14% of the sample. Patients with autoimmune disease history or receiving systemic immunosuppression were excluded from the trial. Peripheral blood for TCR sequencing was collected from all dose cohorts at baseline, on cycle 4 day 1, and on cycle 7 day 1. Samples came from an open-label, multicenter, first-in-human phase I dose-escalation trial of ivuxolimab. The trial enrolled adults with locally advanced or metastatic head and neck squamous cell, hepatocellular, melanoma or renal cell carcinoma. Before TCR sequencing, CD4+ and CD8+ T cells were separately sorted from peripheral blood.

This specimen was CD4+ or CD8+ T cells sorted from blood, taken in a trial of the OX40 agonist ivuxolimab. Rearrangement joined TRBV5-4 to TRBJ2-7, with TRBD2 perhaps the D gene, on 6 matching bases. This sequence was found in an adult with an advanced solid tumor such as melanoma, head and neck, liver or kidney cancer. The DNA is TGTGCCAGCAGCCACGGGAGTACCTACGAGCAGTACTTC. Its protein product is CASSHGSTYEQYF.